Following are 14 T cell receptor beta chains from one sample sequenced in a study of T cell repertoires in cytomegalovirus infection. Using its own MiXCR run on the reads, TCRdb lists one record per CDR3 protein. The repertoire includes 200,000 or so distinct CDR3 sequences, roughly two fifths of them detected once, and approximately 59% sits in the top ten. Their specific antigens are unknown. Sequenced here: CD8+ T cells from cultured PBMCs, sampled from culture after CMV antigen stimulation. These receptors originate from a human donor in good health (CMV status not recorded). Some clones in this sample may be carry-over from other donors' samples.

CDR3 region: CASSSPDRGGDTQYF. In DNA form, the CDR3 reads TGTGCCAGCAGCTCCCCGGACAGGGGGGGAGATACGCAGTATTTT. This sequence joins TRBV12-3 or TRBV12-4 and TRBJ2-3; 10 bases match TRBD1. This CDR3 is 15 amino acids long. V lost 6 bases to trimming and J lost 5 bases; unmatched junction nucleotides: 8.

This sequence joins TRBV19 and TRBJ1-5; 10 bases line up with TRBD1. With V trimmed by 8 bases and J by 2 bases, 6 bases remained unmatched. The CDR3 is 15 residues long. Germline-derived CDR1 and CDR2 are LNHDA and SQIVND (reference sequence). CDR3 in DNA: TGTGCCAGTCCCGGGACAGGGGAAGGCAATCAGCCCCAGCATTTT. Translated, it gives CASPGTGEGNQPQHF.

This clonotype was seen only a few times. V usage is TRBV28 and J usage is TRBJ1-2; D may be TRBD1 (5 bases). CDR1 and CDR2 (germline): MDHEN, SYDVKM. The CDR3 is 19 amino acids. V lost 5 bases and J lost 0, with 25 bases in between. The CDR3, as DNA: TGTGCCAGCAGTCTACTAGATGGACATTCAAGATCAGCTAACTATGGCTACACCTTC. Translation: CASSLLDGHSRSANYGYTF.

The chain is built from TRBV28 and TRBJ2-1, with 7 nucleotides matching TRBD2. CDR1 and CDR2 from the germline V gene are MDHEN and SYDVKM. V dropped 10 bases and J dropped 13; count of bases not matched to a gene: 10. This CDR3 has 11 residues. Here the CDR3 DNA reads TGTGCCACCGAGACTAGCCCTGATCAGTTCTTC. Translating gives CATETSPDQFF.

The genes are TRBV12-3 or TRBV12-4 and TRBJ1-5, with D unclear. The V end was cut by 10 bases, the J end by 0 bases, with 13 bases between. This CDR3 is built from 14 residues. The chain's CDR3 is CATSGGDSNQPQHF. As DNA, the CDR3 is TGTGCCACCTCTGGTGGGGATAGCAATCAGCCCCAGCATTTT.

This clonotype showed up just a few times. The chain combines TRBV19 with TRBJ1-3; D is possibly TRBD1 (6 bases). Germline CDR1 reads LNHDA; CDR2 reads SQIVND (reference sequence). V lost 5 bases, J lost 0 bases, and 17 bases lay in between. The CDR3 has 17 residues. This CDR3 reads CASSWGLTGLSGNTIYF. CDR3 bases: TGTGCCAGTAGTTGGGGGCTCACAGGACTCTCTGGAAACACCATATATTTT.

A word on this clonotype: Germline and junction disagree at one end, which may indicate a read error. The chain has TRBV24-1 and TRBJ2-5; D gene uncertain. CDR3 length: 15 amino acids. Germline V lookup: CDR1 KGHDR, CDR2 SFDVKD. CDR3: CATSDLNSQQETKYF. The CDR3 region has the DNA TGTGCCACAAGTGATTTGAACAGCCAGCAAGAGACCAAGTACTTC.

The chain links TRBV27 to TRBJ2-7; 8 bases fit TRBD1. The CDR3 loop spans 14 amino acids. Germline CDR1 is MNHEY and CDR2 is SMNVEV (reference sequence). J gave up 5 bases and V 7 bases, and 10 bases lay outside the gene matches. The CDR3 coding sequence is TGTGCCAGCACCCGGGCGGCAGGGGGCGACGAGCAGTACTTC. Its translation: CASTRAAGGDEQYF.

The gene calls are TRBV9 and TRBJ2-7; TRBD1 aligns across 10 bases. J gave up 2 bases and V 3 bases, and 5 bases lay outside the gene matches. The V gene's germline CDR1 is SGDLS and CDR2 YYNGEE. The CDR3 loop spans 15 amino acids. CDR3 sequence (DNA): TGTGCCAGCAGCGGACAGGGGGCTATTCCCTACGAGCAGTACTTC. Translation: CASSGQGAIPYEQYF.

CDR3 sequence (DNA): TGTGCCCGCCAGGGACTGTACGAGCAGTACTTC. Translating gives CARQGLYEQYF. The rearrangement uses TRBV2 and TRBJ2-7; TRBD2 might be the D (6 bases). V gave up 11 bases and J gave up 4 bases, with 12 bases separating them. The CDR3 has 11 amino acids. From germline, CDR1 is SNHLY and CDR2 FYNNEI.

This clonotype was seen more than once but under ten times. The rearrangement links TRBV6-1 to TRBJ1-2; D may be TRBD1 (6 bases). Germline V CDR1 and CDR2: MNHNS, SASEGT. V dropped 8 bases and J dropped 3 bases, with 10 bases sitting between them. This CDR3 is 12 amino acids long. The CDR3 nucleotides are TGTGCCAGCCAGGGGATGGACTATGGCTACACCTTC. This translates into CASQGMDYGYTF.

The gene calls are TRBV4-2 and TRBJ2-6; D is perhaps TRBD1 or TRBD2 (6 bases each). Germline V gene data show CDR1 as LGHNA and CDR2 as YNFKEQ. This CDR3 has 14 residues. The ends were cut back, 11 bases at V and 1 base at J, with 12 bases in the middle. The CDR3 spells CASKGGSGANVLTF. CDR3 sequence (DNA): TGTGCCTCCAAGGGGGGATCTGGGGCCAACGTCCTGACTTTC.

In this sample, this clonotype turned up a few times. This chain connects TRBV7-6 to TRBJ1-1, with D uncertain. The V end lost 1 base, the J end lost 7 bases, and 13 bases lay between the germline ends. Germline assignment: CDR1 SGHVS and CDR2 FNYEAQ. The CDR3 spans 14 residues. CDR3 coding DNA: TGTGCCAGCAGCTTAGAGTCCGGGAAAGGTGAAGCTTTCTTT. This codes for CASSLESGKGEAFF.

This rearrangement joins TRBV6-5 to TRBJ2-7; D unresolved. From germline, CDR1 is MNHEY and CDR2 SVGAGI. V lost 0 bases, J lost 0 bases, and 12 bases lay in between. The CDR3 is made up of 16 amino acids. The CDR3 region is CASSYSMGTDSYEQYF. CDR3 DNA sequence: TGTGCCAGCAGTTACTCGATGGGAACAGACTCCTACGAGCAGTACTTC.